This note documents a single TCR beta chain sequence. Its cognate antigen is unknown. The sample comes from a study of T cells in Graves' hyperthyroidism and ophthalmopathy. The wider study: Peripheral blood specimens were obtained at initial diagnosis, prior to any treatment. Broader study findings: The authors' 13 V-J model separated ophthalmopathy from stable hyperthyroidism. Blood also showed most of the thyroid clonotypes that were expanded above 0.001.

Using RNA transcripts as the source, TCR beta CDR3 regions were amplified. The HTBI primer set was used in a first-round RT-PCR of the TCR CDR3. TCRdb redid the calling of the multiplex PCR reads with MiXCR, one entry per CDR3 protein. The data show around 280,000 distinct CDR3 sequences, with roughly 15% seen just once and approximately 7.9% held by the top ten. The CDR3 is 16 residues long. Germline V lookup: CDR1 SGHRS, CDR2 YFSETQ. Deletions cut 4 bases from V and 1 base from J, with 17 bases between. Sample: blood. The chain uses TRBV5-1 and TRBJ1-1, with D tentatively TRBD1 (5 bases). The TCR sequence derives from a middle-aged woman with Graves' hyperthyroidism. CDR3 nucleotides: TGCGCCAGCAGCGGAGGGTCCCGGGGGAAGAACACTGAAGCTTTCTTT. Translating gives CASSGGSRGKNTEAFF.